This record concerns one TCR beta chain sequence. The antigen is not known. There were likely unrecorded immune exposures, though donors were nominally healthy when sampled. Vbeta (60) and Jbeta (13) primers were used in the PCR. TCRdb keeps only in-frame clones here, not all; method: immunoSEQ multiplex PCR. The repertoire holds roughly 95,000 clones, with approximately 80% as singletons. These data originate in a study of cytomegalovirus exposure and HLA in healthy donors. For the study at large: A preliminary data release comprised 80 million to 95 million unique TCRs obtained from HLA-typed donors. The study placed 80% to 85% of its approximately 400 genotyped donors in the Caucasian-associated ancestry cluster.

Between the trimmed V and J ends, which lost 6 bases and 6 bases, there was a span of 26 bases. This CDR3 is built from 18 residues. CDR1 is MDHEN and CDR2 is SYDVKM in the germline V gene. General study results and limits: V- and J-gene trimming of TCR beta was linked (in a later analysis) to a missense DCLRE1C variant.

This chain joins TRBV28 and TRBJ2-2; possible D gene TRBD2, 5 bases. The sample consisted of PBMCs. The TCR comes from a man aged 30 to 39 in good health and CMV-seropositive. Written as DNA, the CDR3 is TGTGCCAGCAGGCCACTAAATGGACTGAAACAGTTTGCCGGGGAGCTGTTTTTT. Amino acid sequence: CASRPLNGLKQFAGELFF.